The 32 T cell receptor beta chains reported below all come from one sample, sequenced in a study of beta chain features in type 1 diabetes (dated by TCRdb to 2017 to 2018). Study-level results and caveats: Type 1 diabetes patients showed a moderate but significant shortening of TCRB CDR3 length in all four CD4+ subsets.

The antigens these receptors bind are not known. The library was built by means of the immunoSEQ multiplex PCR assay. The entire isolated RNA was reverse transcribed using the High Capacity cDNA Reverse Transcription Kit, and thus expressed TCRB transcripts were sequenced. TCRdb took this table from immuneACCESS and kept in-frame rearrangements with V and J called. Such tables lack part of the clones; where checked against another copy, unresolved V genes explain under half of the gap, and the rest is unexplained. Across this sample there are hundreds of thousands of clones, with approximately 10% seen only once. Jointly, the top ten make up 0.017% of the sample. The specimen sequenced was naive CD4+ T cells from blood. The cell subset or site label, read with the paper, signifies: true naive CD4+ T cells. Every receptor here comes from a man aged 25 to 40 with type 1 diabetes.

This clone has more than one count but fewer than ten. The chain is built from TRBV19 and TRBJ1-2; D gene uncertain. The V end was cut by 0 bases, the J end by 8 bases, with 7 bases between. Per germline, CDR1 LNHDA and CDR2 SQIVND (reference sequence). The CDR3 contains 12 residues. As DNA, the CDR3 is TGTGCCAGTAGTATAGACTACTCGGGCTACACCTTC. The encoded protein is CASSIDYSGYTF.

This clone was detected a few times. The chain recombines TRBV19 with TRBJ2-1; TRBD2 agrees at 8 bases. The CDR3 length is 16 residues. Per germline, CDR1 LNHDA and CDR2 SQIVND (reference sequence). The V gene end was trimmed by 6 bases and the J gene end by 1 base; junction bases not matched to a gene: 8. CDR3 DNA: TGTGCCAGTAGCCAATCCCGGGAGGGTTCCTACAATGAGCAGTTCTTC. This translates into CASSQSREGSYNEQFF.

This clone was seen more than once but under ten times. The chain carries TRBV10-3 and TRBJ2-1, with unresolved D. The CDR3 is made up of 15 amino acids. From germline, CDR1 is ENHRY and CDR2 SYGVKD. The ends were cut back, 10 bases at V and 2 bases at J, with 18 bases in the middle. The CDR3 sequence: CATGSEDPTYNEQFF. CDR3 bases: TGTGCCACGGGTTCTGAAGACCCGACCTACAATGAGCAGTTCTTC.

The chain employs TRBV29-1 and TRBJ2-7; perhaps TRBD2 as D (5 bases). This CDR3 is 12 amino acids long. The V end was cut by 6 bases, the J end by 7 bases, with 16 bases between. Germline V gene lookup returns CDR1 SQVTM and CDR2 ANQGSEA. The CDR3 bases are TGCAGCGTGTGGCCGAGGGTGGGAGAGCAGTACTTC. It is translated as CSVWPRVGEQYF.

The chain employs TRBV18 and TRBJ2-3, with 10 bases fitting TRBD1. V lost 3 bases, J lost 5 bases, and 5 bases stayed unmatched. Germline V gene sequence: CDR1 KGHSH, CDR2 LQKENI. The CDR3 is 15 amino acids. CDR3 in amino acids: CASSPPGQGKDTQYF. For the CDR3, the DNA is TGTGCCAGCTCACCCCCGGGACAGGGGAAAGATACGCAGTATTTT.

This clone came up a few times. This chain joins TRBV5-8 and TRBJ2-1; 10 bases map to TRBD2. Looked up from germline, CDR1 is SGHTS and CDR2 is YDEGEE. The CDR3 is made up of 15 amino acids. Trimming at V came to 4 bases and at J to 5 bases, leaving 6 bases not matched to a gene. The CDR3 here is CASSRAGTSDNEQFF. The CDR3 DNA reads TGTGCCAGCAGCCGTGCCGGGACTAGCGACAATGAGCAGTTCTTC.

This clone was seen more than once but under ten times. DNA of the CDR3: TGCGCCAGCAGCTTGGAGGGGCGCTACAATGAGCAGTTCTTC. Its protein product is CASSLEGRYNEQFF. This rearrangement joins TRBV5-1 to TRBJ2-1; D is perhaps TRBD1 (5 bases). Looked up from germline, CDR1 is SGHRS and CDR2 is YFSETQ. The V gene lost 0 bases and the J gene lost 3 bases, with 7 bases spanning the gap. The CDR3 totals 14 residues.

The genes are TRBV10-3 and TRBJ1-2; TRBD1 matches 10 bases. V gave up 4 bases and J gave up 6 bases; unmatched junction bases: 11. This CDR3 is built from 16 residues. Germline-derived CDR1 and CDR2 are ENHRY and SYGVKD. CDR3 DNA: TGTGCCATCAGTGGGGACCGGGACAGGGGCTCCCATGGCTACACCTTC. Translated: CAISGDRDRGSHGYTF.

The V and J genes are TRBV5-5 and TRBJ2-7; D perhaps matches TRBD1 (6 bases). The CDR3 contains 13 residues. Germline-derived CDR1 and CDR2 are SGHKS and YYEKEE (reference sequence). V was shortened by 6 bases and J by 3 bases, with 13 bases between the two germline ends. The CDR3 reads CASNRVNNYEQYF. The CDR3 nucleotides are TGTGCCAGCAACAGGGTGAATAACTACGAGCAGTACTTC.

This clone appeared a few times. The chain links TRBV5-4 to TRBJ1-2; weak D call: TRBD1 (5 bases). CDR3 length: 15 amino acids. Germline CDR1 is SGHNT and CDR2 is YYREEE (reference sequence). The V and J ends lost 4 bases and 7 bases respectively, with 20 bases between them. The CDR3, as DNA: TGTGCCAGCAGCACCCCCGGGACTCCTGGACGTGGCTACACCTTC. Translated: CASSTPGTPGRGYTF.

This clone occurred a few times. This sequence joins TRBV5-6 and TRBJ2-7, with 9 bases matching TRBD1. V shed 6 bases and J 6 bases; nucleotides not matched to a gene: 4. CDR1 is SGHDT and CDR2 is YYEEEE in the germline V gene. The CDR3 has 12 residues. The CDR3 region has the DNA TGTGCCAGCACCAGACAGGGGGGCGAGCAGTACTTC. Its translation: CASTRQGGEQYF. Together with reference TRBV5-6 and TRBJ2-7, the CDR3 gives the full variable domain: DAGVTQSPTHLIKTRGQQVTLRCSPKSGHDTVSWYQQALGQGPQFIFQYYEEEERQRGNFPDRFSGHQFPNYSSELNVNALLLGDSALYLCASTRQGGEQYFGPGTRLTVT.

J is TRBJ2-3 and V is TRBV9; 13 positions match TRBD2. The V gene's germline CDR1 is SGDLS and CDR2 YYNGEE. The CDR3 covers 21 residues. J gave up 2 bases and V 3 bases, and 18 bases lay outside the gene matches. As DNA, the CDR3 is TGTGCCAGCAGCGCCTCCCTAATACTAGCGGGGGGGGATCGATACACAGATACGCAGTATTTT. It encodes CASSASLILAGGDRYTDTQYF.

This clone came up a few times. The rearrangement joins TRBV15 to TRBJ1-1, with TRBD1 as a possible D gene (6 bases). CDR1 and CDR2 from the germline V gene are LNHNV and YYDKDF (reference sequence). V was shortened by 2 bases and J by 1 base, with 11 bases between the two germline ends. The CDR3 is 15 amino acids. This CDR3 is CATSRRQAENTEAFF. The CDR3 region has the DNA TGTGCCACCAGCAGAAGACAGGCGGAGAACACTGAAGCTTTCTTT.

The V and J genes are TRBV19 and TRBJ1-2; D may be TRBD1 (5 bases). Germline CDR1 reads LNHDA; CDR2 reads SQIVND (reference sequence). The CDR3 is 12 residues long. The V gene lost 5 bases and the J gene lost 4 bases, with 8 bases spanning the gap. The CDR3 is CASSRDSYGYTF. The CDR3 DNA follows: TGTGCCAGTAGTCGTGACAGCTATGGCTACACCTTC.

The rearrangement joins TRBV2 to TRBJ1-1; D remains unclear. V was cut by 1 base and J by 10 bases, with 16 bases left in between. CDR3 length equals 14 residues. The V gene's germline CDR1 is SNHLY and CDR2 FYNNEI. For the CDR3, the DNA is TGTGCCAGCAGTGAAGTGATGGCTGGAGGAACAGCTTTCTTT. This gives the protein CASSEVMAGGTAFF.

This clone was counted a few times. V usage is TRBV11-2 and J usage is TRBJ2-7, with a weak D call TRBD1 (6 bases). V lost 5 bases, J lost 5 bases, and 13 bases lay in between. Per the germline V gene, CDR1 is SGHAT and CDR2 is FQNNGV. The CDR3 has 13 residues. This CDR3 reads CASSLQGPHEQYF. CDR3 DNA: TGTGCCAGCAGCCTACAGGGTCCCCACGAGCAGTACTTC.

The CDR3 is CATSRRLFGQGSETQYF. CDR3 nucleotides: TGTGCCACCAGCAGACGTCTCTTCGGACAGGGGTCGGAGACCCAGTACTTC. V is TRBV15 and J is TRBJ2-5; 9 bases fit TRBD1. V was clipped by 2 bases and J by 5 bases; unmatched bases: 12. The germline CDR1 and CDR2 sequences are LNHNV and YYDKDF (reference sequence). CDR3 length: 17 amino acids. Looking up the rest from reference TRBV15 and TRBJ2-5 gives the full variable domain: DAMVIQNPRYQVTQFGKPVTLSCSQTLNHNVMYWYQQKSSQAPKLLFHYYDKDFNNEADTPDNFQSRRPNTSFCFLDIRSPGLGDTAMYLCATSRRLFGQGSETQYFGPGTRLLVL.

This clone was seen a few times. The rearrangement links TRBV2 to TRBJ1-2; no clear D. The length of the CDR3 is 13 residues. V was trimmed by 5 bases and J by 4 bases, leaving 11 bases between them. Per the germline V gene, CDR1 is SNHLY and CDR2 is FYNNEI. The CDR3 sequence: CASSPDGIYGYTF. In nucleotides, the CDR3 is TGTGCCAGCAGTCCGGACGGGATCTATGGCTACACCTTC.

The CDR3 DNA sequence: TGTGCCACCAGCAGATCTCCCTTTACCGGGACAGGTGCCTCCTATAATTCACCCCTCCACTTT. This codes for CATSRSPFTGTGASYNSPLHF. J is TRBJ1-6 and V is TRBV15; 8 nucleotides match TRBD1. The CDR3 sequence is 21 residues long. CDR1 is LNHNV, CDR2 YYDKDF, per germline (reference sequence). J lost 0 bases, V lost 2 bases, and 15 bases had no gene match.

This clone was picked up a small number of times. This chain joins TRBV10-2 and TRBJ1-2, with 9 bases identical to TRBD1. V was clipped by 4 bases and J by 2 bases; unmatched bases: 2. In germline, CDR1 is WSHSY, CDR2 SAAADI. This CDR3 has 14 residues. DNA of the CDR3: TGCGCCAGCAGTGTGGGACAGGGAAACTATGGCTACACCTTC. It encodes CASSVGQGNYGYTF.

Only a few counts were recorded for this clone. The CDR3 DNA reads as TGCGCCAGCAGCTCGCCGGGACAGGGAGGTGAAAAACTGTTTTTT. Amino acid sequence: CASSSPGQGGEKLFF. V and J are TRBV5-1 and TRBJ1-4; 9 bases align to TRBD1. The CDR3 totals 15 residues. The V and J ends lost 3 bases and 7 bases, in that order; junction bases with no gene match: 7. Germline V gene sequence: CDR1 SGHRS, CDR2 YFSETQ.

The CDR3 protein is CASSSGVGYEQYF. CDR3 nucleotides: TGTGCCAGTAGTTCGGGAGTGGGTTACGAGCAGTACTTC. The rearrangement uses TRBV19 and TRBJ2-7; maybe TRBD2 (6 bases). This CDR3 comprises 13 residues. V lost 5 bases to trimming and J lost 4 bases, with 12 bases between them. Germline V gene lookup returns CDR1 LNHDA and CDR2 SQIVND (reference sequence).

Notes on this clone: Germline and junction disagree at one end, which may indicate a read error. This chain links TRBV18 with TRBJ1-1; no firm D call. Per germline, CDR1 KGHSH and CDR2 LQKENI. The CDR3 is 13 residues long. CDR3 region: CASSPRPDTEAFF. CDR3 DNA: TGTGCCAGCTCACCACGGCCTGACACAGAAGCTTTCTTT.

The sample holds a few counts of this clone. This chain uses TRBV7-9 with TRBJ1-2; TRBD1 might be the D (6 bases). The CDR3 is 12 amino acids. The germline V gene has CDR1 SEHNR and CDR2 FQNEAQ (reference sequence). Trimming pared 4 bases from V and 7 bases from J, leaving 10 bases between. Here the CDR3 DNA reads TGTGCCAGCAGCTCAGGACAGCCTGGCTACACCTTC. Its protein is CASSSGQPGYTF.

This clone was recorded a few times. This sequence joins TRBV5-6 and TRBJ1-1; D is unresolved. The CDR3 loop spans 12 amino acids. V lost 2 bases and J lost 4, with 6 bases in between. The V gene's germline CDR1 is SGHDT and CDR2 YYEEEE. The CDR3: CASSFVGTEAFF. CDR3 bases: TGTGCCAGCAGCTTCGTCGGCACTGAAGCTTTCTTT.

This clone has more than one count but fewer than ten. V and J are TRBV7-9 and TRBJ2-1, with 8 nucleotides matching TRBD1. After removal of 3 bases from V and 2 bases from J, the junction contained 9 bases not matched to a gene. CDR3 length: 17 residues. Germline assignment: CDR1 SEHNR and CDR2 FQNEAQ (reference sequence). The CDR3 DNA reads as TGTGCCAGCAGCTTTACCAAGACAGGGGCAACCTACAATGAGCAGTTCTTC. Translated: CASSFTKTGATYNEQFF.

V is TRBV7-9 and J is TRBJ2-7; tentative D call: TRBD1 (6 bases). Trimming left V 4 bases short and J 0 bases short, with 19 bases between. The CDR3 runs to 17 residues. Looked up from germline, CDR1 is SEHNR and CDR2 is FQNEAQ (reference sequence). As DNA, the CDR3 is TGTGCCAGCAGCTCACGTTTGGGGACACGAAGCTCCTACGAGCAGTACTTC. This gives the protein CASSSRLGTRSSYEQYF.

The chain combines TRBV9 with TRBJ2-5; 8 bases are a match to TRBD1. Trimming took 4 bases from V and 5 from J; bases not matched to a gene: 13. This CDR3 is 16 amino acids long. Germline V gene sequence: CDR1 SGDLS, CDR2 YYNGEE. The CDR3 DNA follows: TGTGCCAGCAGCCCACTCGGACAGGGTGTTTCCGAGACCCAGTACTTC. Translation: CASSPLGQGVSETQYF.

This clone was seen more than once but under ten times. The chain joins TRBV7-9 to TRBJ2-7; 9 bases line up with TRBD1. CDR1 and CDR2 from the germline V gene are SEHNR and FQNEAQ (reference sequence). There are 15 residues in the CDR3. V trimming: 6 bases; J trimming: 4 bases; junction bases outside the gene matches: 10. CDR3 in amino acids: CASSHTGTGQYEQYF. The CDR3 region has the DNA TGTGCCAGCAGTCATACCGGGACAGGGCAATACGAGCAGTACTTC.

This clone was counted only a few times. The chain carries TRBV18 and TRBJ2-4; 7 bases are shared with TRBD1. This CDR3 is 13 amino acids long. The V segment lost 6 bases and the J segment 8 bases; nucleotides outside the gene matches: 7. Per the germline V gene, CDR1 is KGHSH and CDR2 is LQKENI. CDR3 sequence (DNA): TGTGCCAGCTCTGAGGGGCAGGGGGACATTCAGTACTTC. Protein product: CASSEGQGDIQYF.

This chain links TRBV9 with TRBJ2-2; D gene ambiguous. The CDR3 runs 12 residues. From germline, CDR1 is SGDLS and CDR2 YYNGEE. V lost 3 bases and J 4 bases, leaving 4 bases between the germline ends. The CDR3 is CASSELTGELFF. The CDR3 bases are TGTGCCAGCAGCGAACTCACCGGGGAGCTGTTTTTT.

This clone has a handful of counts. The genes are TRBV7-2 and TRBJ2-1; 11 bases match TRBD1. Germline CDR1 is SGHTA and CDR2 is FQGNSA. CDR3 size: 15 residues. V was pared by 7 bases and J by 7 bases, with 9 bases of the junction left unmatched. The CDR3 sequence is CASTLRTGGWNEQFF. The CDR3 nucleotides are TGTGCCAGCACCCTCAGGACAGGGGGCTGGAATGAGCAGTTCTTC.